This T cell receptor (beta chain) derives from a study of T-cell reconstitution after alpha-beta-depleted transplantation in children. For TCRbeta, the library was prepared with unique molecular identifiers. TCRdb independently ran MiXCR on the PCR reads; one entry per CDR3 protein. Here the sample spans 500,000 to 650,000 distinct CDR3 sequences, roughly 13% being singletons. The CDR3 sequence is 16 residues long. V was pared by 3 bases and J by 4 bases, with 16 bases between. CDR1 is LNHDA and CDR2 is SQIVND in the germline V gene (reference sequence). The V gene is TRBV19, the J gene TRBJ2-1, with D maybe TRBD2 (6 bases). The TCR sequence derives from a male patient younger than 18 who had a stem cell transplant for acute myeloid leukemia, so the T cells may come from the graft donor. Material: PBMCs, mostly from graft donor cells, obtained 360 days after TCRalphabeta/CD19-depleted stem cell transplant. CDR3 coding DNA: TGTGCCAGTAGTATGGGTACGGGGGTACCTTACAATGAGCAGTTCTTC. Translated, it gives CASSMGTGVPYNEQFF.